This T cell receptor beta chain appears in the sequencing data of a study of T cell repertoires in cytomegalovirus infection. As for the study in general: An indication of both CMV infection and matching HLA type came from public TCR beta signatures.

This clonotype was counted many times. Each CDR3 protein gets one entry after TCRdb re-called the reads with MiXCR. In the table there are about 130,000 distinct CDR3 sequences, more than 7% of which are singletons. Germline assignment: CDR1 SGHVS and CDR2 FQNEAQ. This CDR3 region has 14 residues. Trimming left V 5 bases short and J 4 bases short, with 11 bases between. Specimen: PBMCs. The chain is built from TRBV7-8 and TRBJ2-2; a weak D match, TRBD1 (5 bases). The clonotype was recovered from a human donor in good health (CMV status not recorded). Some clones in this sample may be carry-over from other donors' samples. The CDR3 here is CASSRGHGTGELFF. CDR3 in DNA: TGTGCCAGCAGCAGAGGACATGGCACCGGGGAGCTGTTTTTT.